One sample yielded the 12 T cell receptor beta chains listed below, sequenced in a study of blood T cells in healthy people across ages. PCR was performed a second time for roughly 7 to 11 cycles using a sample-barcoded 5' primer and a J-beta primer mix. TCRdb passed the 5' RACE reads through MiXCR, listing each CDR3 protein once. In the table there are about 1.1 million distinct CDR3 sequences, around two fifths of which are singletons. Sequencing used blood. The receptors here all came from a man between 18 and 35 years old in good health.

This clonotype was recorded a few times. The V and J genes are TRBV15 and TRBJ2-2; D not certain. This CDR3 has 13 residues. V was trimmed by 4 bases and J by 6 bases, leaving 9 bases between them. Germline V lookup: CDR1 LNHNV, CDR2 YYDKDF (reference sequence). The CDR3 is CATSKGESGELFF. The CDR3 nucleotides read TGTGCCACCAGCAAAGGCGAATCCGGGGAGCTGTTTTTT.

This rearrangement joins TRBV27 to TRBJ2-3; D uncertain. Trimming shortened V by 2 bases and J by 4 bases, and 7 bases separated the two germline ends. Germline-derived CDR1 and CDR2 are MNHEY and SMNVEV (reference sequence). The CDR3 runs to 13 residues. This chain's CDR3 is CASSLRSSDTQYF. CDR3 nucleotides: TGTGCCAGCAGTTTAAGGTCCTCAGATACGCAGTATTTT.

The rearrangement uses TRBV11-1 and TRBJ2-5; D is undetermined. Deletions cut 3 bases from V and 2 bases from J, with 10 bases between. The CDR3 covers 14 residues. CDR1 is SGHAT and CDR2 is FQDESV in the germline V gene (reference sequence). The CDR3, as DNA: TGTGCCAGCAGCTTGACGGCCGCACAAGAGACCCAGTACTTC. Translation gives CASSLTAAQETQYF.

This chain connects TRBV20-1 to TRBJ1-1; D not certain. This CDR3 is built from 14 residues. The V and J ends lost 5 bases and 0 bases respectively, with 13 bases between them. The germline V gene encodes CDR1 DFQATT and CDR2 SNEGSKA (reference sequence). The CDR3 nucleotides are TGCAGTGCTCCCCTCCTCCAGCTGAACACTGAAGCTTTCTTT. Encoded protein: CSAPLLQLNTEAFF.

In this sample, this clonotype turned up once. The chain employs TRBV4-2 and TRBJ2-1; 11 bases match TRBD2. The end of the DNA is better explained by TRBJ2-7, so the J call may be wrong. Germline assignment: CDR1 LGHNA and CDR2 YNFKEQ. The CDR3 is 16 amino acids. The CDR3 here is CASSQASGGTYNEQYF. The DNA for the CDR3 is TGTGCCAGCAGCCAAGCTAGCGGGGGGACCTACAATGAGCAGTACTTC.

Note on this clonotype: One junction end does not reproduce the germline sequence, and a read error may be involved. The CDR3 region has the DNA TGTGCCAGCAGCTTGGGGCCAGGCTCCTACAGTGAGCAGTTCTTC. Encoded protein: CASSLGPGSYSEQFF. The chain joins TRBV5-1 to TRBJ2-1; D is possibly TRBD1 (5 bases). Germline assignment: CDR1 SGHRS and CDR2 YFSETQ. The CDR3 extends over 15 amino acids.

This CDR3 reads CASSQDPGQGRRAFF. CDR3 DNA sequence: TGTGCCAGCAGCCAAGATCCCGGACAGGGGCGCCGAGCTTTCTTT. This sequence joins TRBV4-2 and TRBJ1-1; 9 bases align to TRBD1. Germline V CDR1 and CDR2: LGHNA, YNFKEQ. The CDR3 runs 15 residues. The V gene end was trimmed by 0 bases and the J gene end by 10 bases; junction bases not matched to a gene: 9.

Regarding this clonotype: A read error may account for a junction end that differs from germline. This rearrangement joins TRBV12-3 or TRBV12-4 to TRBJ2-3; D might be TRBD1 or TRBD2, each matching 6 bases. This CDR3 region has 13 residues. This CDR3 is CASSGRDTGTQYF. The CDR3 DNA sequence: TGTGCCAGTAGCGGCAGGGACACAGGTACGCAGTATTTT.

This clonotype was seen a handful of times. The chain joins TRBV4-2 to TRBJ1-1; weak D call: TRBD1 (5 bases). CDR3 size: 14 residues. Germline V gene sequence: CDR1 LGHNA, CDR2 YNFKEQ. V was shortened by 4 bases and J by 3 bases, with 12 bases between the two germline ends. The CDR3 DNA is TGTGCCAGCAGCCGAGGGGAGACCCACACTGAAGCTTTCTTT. It encodes CASSRGETHTEAFF.

The chain links TRBV4-3 to TRBJ2-2; no clear D. The CDR3 has 18 residues. Trimming removed 4 bases at V and 0 bases at J, with 18 bases between. Germline values: CDR1 LGHNA, CDR2 YSLEER. CDR3 coding DNA: TGCGCCAGCAGCCGAAGGCGGCGCGGTACCGCGAACACCGGGGAGCTGTTTTTT. It specifies CASSRRRRGTANTGELFF.

This clonotype was found a few times. V usage is TRBV2 and J usage is TRBJ2-3; 7 bases align to TRBD1. Trimming took 6 bases from V and 2 from J; bases not matched to a gene: 11. Germline lookup yields CDR1 SNHLY and CDR2 FYNNEI. The CDR3 spans 16 residues. The CDR3 DNA sequence: TGTGCCAGCAGGGGACCCGACAGGGATCACACAGATACGCAGTATTTT. Protein product: CASRGPDRDHTDTQYF.

J is TRBJ2-4 and V is TRBV7-2; D possibly corresponds to TRBD2 (6 bases). The CDR3 is 14 amino acids. Per germline, CDR1 SGHTA and CDR2 FQGNSA. Trimming pared 1 base from V and 13 bases from J, leaving 17 bases between. The CDR3 here is CASSLGGAFKEQYF. CDR3 DNA: TGTGCCAGCAGCTTAGGCGGGGCCTTTAAGGAGCAGTACTTC.